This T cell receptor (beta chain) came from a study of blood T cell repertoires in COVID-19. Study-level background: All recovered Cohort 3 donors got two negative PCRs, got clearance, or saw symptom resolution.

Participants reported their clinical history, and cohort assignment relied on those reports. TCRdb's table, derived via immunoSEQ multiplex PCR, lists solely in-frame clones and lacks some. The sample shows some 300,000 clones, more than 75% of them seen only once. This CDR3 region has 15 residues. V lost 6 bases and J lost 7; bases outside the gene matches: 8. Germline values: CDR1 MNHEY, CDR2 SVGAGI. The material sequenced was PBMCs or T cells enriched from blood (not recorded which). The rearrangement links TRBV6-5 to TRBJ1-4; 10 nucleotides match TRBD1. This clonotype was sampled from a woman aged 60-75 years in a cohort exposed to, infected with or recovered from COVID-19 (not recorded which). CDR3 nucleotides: TGTGCCAGCAGCAGAGACAGGGGGCGAGGTGAAAAACTGTTTTTT. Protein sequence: CASSRDRGRGEKLFF.